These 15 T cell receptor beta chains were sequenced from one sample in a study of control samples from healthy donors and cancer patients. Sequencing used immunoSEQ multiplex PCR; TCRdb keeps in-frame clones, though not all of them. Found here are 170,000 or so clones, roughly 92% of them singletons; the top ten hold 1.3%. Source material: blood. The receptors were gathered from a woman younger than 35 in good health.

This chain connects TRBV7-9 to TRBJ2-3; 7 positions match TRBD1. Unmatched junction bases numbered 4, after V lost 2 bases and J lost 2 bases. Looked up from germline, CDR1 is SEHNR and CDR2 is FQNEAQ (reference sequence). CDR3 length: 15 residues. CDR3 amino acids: CASSLRGQLTDTQYF. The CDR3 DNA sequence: TGTGCCAGCAGCTTAAGGGGGCAGCTCACAGATACGCAGTATTTT.

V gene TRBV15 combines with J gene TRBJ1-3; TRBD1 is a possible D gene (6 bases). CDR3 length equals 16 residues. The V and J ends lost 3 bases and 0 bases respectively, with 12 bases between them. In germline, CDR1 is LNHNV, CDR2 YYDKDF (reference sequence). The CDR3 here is CATSRFGGRSGNTIYF. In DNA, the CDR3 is TGTGCCACCAGCAGGTTTGGGGGCCGCTCTGGAAACACCATATATTTT.

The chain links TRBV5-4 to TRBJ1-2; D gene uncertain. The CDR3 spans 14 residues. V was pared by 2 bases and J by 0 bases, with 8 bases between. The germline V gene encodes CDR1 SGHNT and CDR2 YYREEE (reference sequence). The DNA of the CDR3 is TGTGCCAGCAGCTTTGGGCCTTCTAACTATGGCTACACCTTC. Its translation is CASSFGPSNYGYTF.

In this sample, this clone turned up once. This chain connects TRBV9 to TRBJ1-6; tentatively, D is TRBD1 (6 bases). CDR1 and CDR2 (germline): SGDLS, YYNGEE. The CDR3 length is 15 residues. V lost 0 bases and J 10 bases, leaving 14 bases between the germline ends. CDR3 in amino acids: CASSVGSGTLSPLHF. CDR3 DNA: TGTGCCAGCAGCGTAGGTTCCGGGACACTCTCACCCCTCCACTTT. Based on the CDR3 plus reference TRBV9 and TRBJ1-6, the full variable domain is DSGVTQTPKHLITATGQRVTLRCSPRSGDLSVYWYQQSLDQGLQFLIQYYNGEERAKGNILERFSAQQFPDLHSELNLSSLELGDSALYFCASSVGSGTLSPLHFGNGTRLTVT.

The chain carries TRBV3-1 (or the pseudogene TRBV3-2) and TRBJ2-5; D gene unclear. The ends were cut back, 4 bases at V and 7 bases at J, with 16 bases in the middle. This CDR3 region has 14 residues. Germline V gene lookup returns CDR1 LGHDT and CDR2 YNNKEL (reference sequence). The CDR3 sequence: CASSLDLTGGTQYF. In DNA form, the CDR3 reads TGTGCCAGCAGCCTCGACCTGACGGGCGGGACCCAGTACTTC.

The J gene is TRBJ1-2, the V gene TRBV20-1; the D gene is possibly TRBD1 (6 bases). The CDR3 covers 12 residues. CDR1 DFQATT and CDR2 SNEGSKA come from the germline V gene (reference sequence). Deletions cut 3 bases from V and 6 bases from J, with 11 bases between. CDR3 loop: CSASDRNNGYTF. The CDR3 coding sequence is TGCAGTGCTAGTGACAGGAATAATGGCTACACCTTC.

CDR3: CASSYSDPSSYEQYF. The CDR3 DNA is TGTGCCAGCAGTTATTCCGACCCGAGCTCCTACGAGCAGTACTTC. The V gene is TRBV6-2 or TRBV6-3, the J gene TRBJ2-7; D is undetermined. Germline assignment: CDR1 MNHEY and CDR2 SVGEGT. V was clipped by 3 bases and J by 0 bases, with 12 bases between them. The CDR3 is 15 residues long.

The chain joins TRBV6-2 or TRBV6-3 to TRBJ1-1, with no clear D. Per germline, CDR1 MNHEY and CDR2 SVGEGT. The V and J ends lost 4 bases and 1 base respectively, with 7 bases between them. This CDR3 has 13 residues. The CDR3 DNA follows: TGTGCCAGCAGTTTGACGAGGAACACTGAAGCTTTCTTT. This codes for CASSLTRNTEAFF.

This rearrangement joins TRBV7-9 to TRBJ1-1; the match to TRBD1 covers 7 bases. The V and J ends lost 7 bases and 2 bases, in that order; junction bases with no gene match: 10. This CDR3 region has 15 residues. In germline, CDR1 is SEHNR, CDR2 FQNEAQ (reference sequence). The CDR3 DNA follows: TGTGCCAGCACCCCGAGACAGGGATCTAACACTGAAGCTTTCTTT. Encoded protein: CASTPRQGSNTEAFF.

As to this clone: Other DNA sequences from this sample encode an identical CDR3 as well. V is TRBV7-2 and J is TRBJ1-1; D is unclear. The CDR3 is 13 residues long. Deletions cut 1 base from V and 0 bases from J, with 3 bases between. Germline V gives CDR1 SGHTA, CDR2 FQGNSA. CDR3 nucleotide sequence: TGTGCCAGCAGCTTAGAGCTGAACACTGAAGCTTTCTTT. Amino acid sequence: CASSLELNTEAFF.

CDR3 region: CASSLDSGTKSYEQYF. DNA of the CDR3: TGTGCCAGCAGCTTAGACTCCGGGACTAAATCCTACGAGCAGTACTTC. The rearrangement joins TRBV7-9 to TRBJ2-7; 7 positions match TRBD2. Germline CDR1 is SEHNR and CDR2 is FQNEAQ (reference sequence). Losses at the gene ends were 1 base for V and 1 base for J; bases not matched to a gene: 7. The CDR3 covers 16 residues. Based on the CDR3 plus reference TRBV7-9 and TRBJ2-7, the full variable domain is DTGVSQNPRHKITKRGQNVTFRCDPISEHNRLYWYRQTLGQGPEFLTYFQNEAQLEKSRLLSDRFSAERPKGSFSTLEIQRTEQGDSAMYLCASSLDSGTKSYEQYFGPGTRLTVT.

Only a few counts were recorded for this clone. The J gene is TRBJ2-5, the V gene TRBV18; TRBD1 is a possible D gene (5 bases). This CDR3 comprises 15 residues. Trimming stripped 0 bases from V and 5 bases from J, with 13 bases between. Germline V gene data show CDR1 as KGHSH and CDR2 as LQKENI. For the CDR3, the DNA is TGTGCCAGCTCACCACCGGTGACAGCTGGCGAGACCCAGTACTTC. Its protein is CASSPPVTAGETQYF.

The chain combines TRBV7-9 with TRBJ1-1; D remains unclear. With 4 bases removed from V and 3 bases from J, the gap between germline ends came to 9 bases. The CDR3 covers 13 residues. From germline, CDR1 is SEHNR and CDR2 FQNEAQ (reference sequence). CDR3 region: CASSYGVDTEAFF. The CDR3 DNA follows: TGTGCCAGCAGCTACGGTGTTGACACTGAAGCTTTCTTT.

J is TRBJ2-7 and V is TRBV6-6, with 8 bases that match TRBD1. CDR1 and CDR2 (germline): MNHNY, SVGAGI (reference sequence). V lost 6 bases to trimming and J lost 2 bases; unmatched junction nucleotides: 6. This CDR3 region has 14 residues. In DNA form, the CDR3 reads TGTGCCAGCAGGGATAACAGGGGGACCTACGAGCAGTACTTC. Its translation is CASRDNRGTYEQYF.

For the CDR3, the DNA is TGTGCCAGCAGCCTCTCCCCCGGCTCTGGGGCCAACGTCCTGACTTTC. This codes for CASSLSPGSGANVLTF. The chain employs TRBV7-2 and TRBJ2-6; D is undetermined. The V gene's germline CDR1 is SGHTA and CDR2 FQGNSA. The CDR3 covers 16 residues. The germline V and J ends were trimmed by 5 bases and 0 bases, with 11 bases remaining between them.